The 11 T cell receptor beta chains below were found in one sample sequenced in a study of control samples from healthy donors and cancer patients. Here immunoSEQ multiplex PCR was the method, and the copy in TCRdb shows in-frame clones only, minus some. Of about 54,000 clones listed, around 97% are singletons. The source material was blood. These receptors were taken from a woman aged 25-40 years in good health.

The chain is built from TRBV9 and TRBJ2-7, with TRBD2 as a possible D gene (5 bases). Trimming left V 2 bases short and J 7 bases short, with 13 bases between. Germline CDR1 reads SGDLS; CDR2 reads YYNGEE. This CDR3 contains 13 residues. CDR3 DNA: TGTGCCAGCAGCGTCGGGGAACCGGGGGAGCAGTACTTC. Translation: CASSVGEPGEQYF.

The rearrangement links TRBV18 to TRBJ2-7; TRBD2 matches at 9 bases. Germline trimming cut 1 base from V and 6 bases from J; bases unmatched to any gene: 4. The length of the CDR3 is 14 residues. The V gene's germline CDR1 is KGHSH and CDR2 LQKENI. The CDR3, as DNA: TGTGCCAGCTCACCACGGCGGGAGGGGCTCGAGCAGTACTTC. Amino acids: CASSPRREGLEQYF.

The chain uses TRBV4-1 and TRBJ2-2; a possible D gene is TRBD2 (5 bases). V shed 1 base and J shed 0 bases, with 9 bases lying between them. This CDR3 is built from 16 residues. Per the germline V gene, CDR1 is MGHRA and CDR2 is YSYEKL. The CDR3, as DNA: TGCGCCAGCAGCCAAGGAGCGGTAACGAACACCGGGGAGCTGTTTTTT. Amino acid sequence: CASSQGAVTNTGELFF.

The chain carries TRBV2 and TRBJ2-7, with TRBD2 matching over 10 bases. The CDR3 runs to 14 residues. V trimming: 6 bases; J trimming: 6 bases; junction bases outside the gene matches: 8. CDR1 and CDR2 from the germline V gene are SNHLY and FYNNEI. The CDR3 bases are TGTGCCAGCAGCGCTTTAGCGGGAGGTCGCGAGCAGTACTTC. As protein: CASSALAGGREQYF.

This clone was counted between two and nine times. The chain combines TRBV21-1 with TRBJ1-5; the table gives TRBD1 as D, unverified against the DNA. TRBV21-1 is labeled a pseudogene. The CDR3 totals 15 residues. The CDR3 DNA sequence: TGTGTCACCTCGCCGGGACAGGGTGGGCGTCAGCCCCAGCATTTT. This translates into CVTSPGQGGRQPQHF.

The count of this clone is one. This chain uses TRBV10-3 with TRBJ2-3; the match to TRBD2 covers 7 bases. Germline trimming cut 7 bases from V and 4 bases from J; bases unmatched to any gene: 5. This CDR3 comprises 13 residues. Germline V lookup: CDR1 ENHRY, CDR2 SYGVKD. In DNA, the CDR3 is TGTGCCATCAATGCGGGAGTGGCAGATACGCAGTATTTT. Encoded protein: CAINAGVADTQYF.

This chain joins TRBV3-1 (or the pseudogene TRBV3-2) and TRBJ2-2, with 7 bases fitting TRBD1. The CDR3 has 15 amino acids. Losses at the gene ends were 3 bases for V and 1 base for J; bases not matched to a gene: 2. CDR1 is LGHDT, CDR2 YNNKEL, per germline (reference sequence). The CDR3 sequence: CASSHRQGNTGELFF. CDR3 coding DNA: TGTGCCAGCAGCCACCGACAGGGGAACACCGGGGAGCTGTTTTTT.

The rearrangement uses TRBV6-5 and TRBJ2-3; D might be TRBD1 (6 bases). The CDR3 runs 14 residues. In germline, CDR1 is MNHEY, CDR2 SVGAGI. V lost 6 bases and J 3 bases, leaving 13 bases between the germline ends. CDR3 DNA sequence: TGTGCCAGCAGCCTCGACAGGCAAACAGATACGCAGTATTTT. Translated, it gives CASSLDRQTDTQYF.

The CDR3 DNA follows: TGCAGTGCTAGTGCGGGACTAGCGGAACTTAGCTCCTACGAGCAGTACTTC. Translation gives CSASAGLAELSSYEQYF. The V call is TRBV20-1, the J call TRBJ2-7, with 11 bases aligning to TRBD2. J gave up 0 bases and V 3 bases, and 10 bases lay outside the gene matches. The CDR3 is 17 amino acids. The germline V gene encodes CDR1 DFQATT and CDR2 SNEGSKA (reference sequence).

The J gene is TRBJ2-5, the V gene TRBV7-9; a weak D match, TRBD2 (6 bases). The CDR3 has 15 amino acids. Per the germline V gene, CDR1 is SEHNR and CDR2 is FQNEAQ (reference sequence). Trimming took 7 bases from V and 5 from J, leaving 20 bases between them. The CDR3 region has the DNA TGTGCCAGCACCTCAAGATTGGAGGGAGGTGAGACCCAGTACTTC. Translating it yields CASTSRLEGGETQYF.

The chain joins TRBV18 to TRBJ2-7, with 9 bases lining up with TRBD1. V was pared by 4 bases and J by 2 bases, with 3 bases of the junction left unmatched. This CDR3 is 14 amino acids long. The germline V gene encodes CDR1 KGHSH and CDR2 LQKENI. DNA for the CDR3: TGTGCCAGCTCACTAGGACAGGGGACCTACGAGCAGTACTTC. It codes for CASSLGQGTYEQYF.